This is a list of T cell receptor beta chains from one sample in a study of blood T cell repertoires in COVID-19. Generated by immunoSEQ multiplex PCR, the TCRdb table keeps only in-frame clones and is missing some. In the table there are 80,000 to 90,000 clones, around 90% of which are singletons. Sequenced input: peripheral blood. The source of these receptors is a man in his forties or fifties with acute or convalescent COVID-19. Each CDR3 is given with its conserved first and last residue. The order of the fields is D gene, clone size, V gene, J gene, CDR3 protein, CDR3 DNA. The D gene is left open where the match is weak. Size tells how often a clone was seen (once, few, many) or the class of an expanded clone, and some rows leave it out.

TRBD2,-,TRBV7-2,TRBJ2-3,CASSLYTGGHDTQYF,TGTGCCAGCAGCTTGTACACGGGGGGGCATGATACGCAGTATTTT
TRBD1,once,TRBV30,TRBJ1-5,CAWEIQGGGQPQHF,TGTGCCTGGGAAATACAGGGGGGAGGGCAGCCCCAGCATTTT
-,-,TRBV19,TRBJ2-7,CASSMNTAYEQYF,TGTGCCAGTAGTATGAATACGGCCTACGAGCAGTACTTC
TRBD1,-,TRBV2,TRBJ1-3,CASSDRDRVNTIYF,TGTGCCAGCAGCGATCGGGACAGGGTGAACACCATATATTTT
-,-,TRBV21-1,TRBJ1-5,CASSKFWLQGVVGTGNQPQHF,-
TRBD1,few,TRBV4-1,TRBJ1-2,CASSQKLDRGASGYTF,TGCGCCAGCAGCCAGAAACTAGACAGGGGAGCGTCTGGCTACACCTTC
-,-,TRBV14,TRBJ1-6,CASSRRGPPYNSPLHF,TGTGCCAGCAGCCGACGAGGGCCCCCCTATAATTCACCCCTCCACTTT
TRBD1,few,TRBV6-2/TRBV6-3,TRBJ1-1,CASSYSRQGFGEAFF,TGTGCCAGCAGTTACTCGCGACAGGGGTTTGGGGAAGCTTTCTTT
-,-,TRBV6-2/TRBV6-3,TRBJ1-1,CASSYPRSVTEAFF,TGTGCCAGCAGTTACCCCCGGAGCGTAACTGAAGCTTTCTTT
TRBD1,few,TRBV3-1/TRBV3-2,TRBJ1-1,CASSHPGTGGYVAFF,TGTGCCAGCAGCCATCCCGGGACAGGGGGTTATGTAGCTTTCTTT
TRBD2,-,TRBV5-4,TRBJ2-2,CASSVGLAGELFF,TGTGCCAGCAGCGTGGGACTAGCCGGGGAGCTGTTTTTT
TRBD2,few,TRBV5-5,TRBJ2-7,CASSFSLAGVRWYEQYF,TGTGCCAGCAGCTTTTCCCTAGCGGGAGTACGTTGGTACGAGCAGTACTTC
TRBD2,-,TRBV19,TRBJ2-7,CASSGTSDYEQYF,TGTGCCAGTAGTGGGACTAGCGACTACGAGCAGTACTTC
-,-,TRBV25-1,TRBJ1-2,CASSSTWGHLPYGYTF,TGTGCCAGCAGTTCCACCTGGGGGCACCTTCCCTATGGCTACACCTTC
TRBD1,few,TRBV2,TRBJ1-2,CASSAEQGALGYTF,TGTGCCAGCAGTGCGGAACAGGGGGCGCTTGGCTACACCTTC
-,-,TRBV21-1,TRBJ2-1,CASSNGDLAGATNEQFF,TGTGCCAGCAGCAATGGGGACCTAGCGGGAGCCACCAATGAGCAGTTCTTC
-,-,TRBV30,TRBJ1-1,CAWDRGRMNTEAFF,TGTGCCTGGGATAGGGGCCGGATGAACACTGAAGCTTTCTTT
-,once,TRBV6-1,TRBJ1-5,CASSELGGGNQPQHF,TGTGCCAGCAGTGAACTGGGGGGGGGCAATCAGCCCCAGCATTTT
-,-,TRBV5-4,TRBJ2-2,CASSPDSTGELFF,TGTGCCAGCAGCCCAGACAGCACCGGGGAGCTGTTTTTT
TRBD2,-,TRBV30,TRBJ2-1,CAWSLPSPPASGSYNEQFF,TGTGCCTGGAGTCTCCCTTCCCCCCCAGCTAGCGGGTCCTACAATGAGCAGTTCTTC
TRBD1,-,TRBV5-1,TRBJ2-1,CASSWIQGDRNEQFF,TGCGCCAGCAGCTGGATACAGGGGGATCGGAATGAGCAGTTCTTC
-,-,TRBV6-4,TRBJ2-3,CASSPQSSTDTQYF,TGTGCCAGCAGTCCCCAATCCAGCACAGATACGCAGTATTTT
-,-,TRBV7-9,TRBJ2-6,CASSLEQPGANVLTF,TGTGCCAGCAGCTTAGAACAGCCTGGGGCCAACGTCCTGACTTTC
TRBD2,-,TRBV2,TRBJ2-3,CASSEGVTSGSSDTQYF,TGTGCCAGCAGTGAAGGTGTTACTAGCGGGAGCTCAGATACGCAGTATTTT
TRBD2,once,TRBV6-2/TRBV6-3,TRBJ2-1,CASSYRRLASGINEQFF,TGTGCCAGCAGTTACCGCCGACTAGCCTCGGGGATCAATGAGCAGTTCTTC
TRBD1,-,TRBV25-1,TRBJ2-2,CASRQGIDTGELFF,TGTGCCAGCAGACAGGGGATTGATACCGGGGAGCTGTTTTTT
-,once,TRBV19,TRBJ1-3,CASTRLFEPGNTIYF,TGTGCCAGTACTCGTTTATTTGAGCCTGGAAACACCATATATTTT
-,-,TRBV6-5,TRBJ2-3,CASRVAGTDTQYF,TGTGCCAGCAGGGTGGCAGGCACAGATACGCAGTATTTT
TRBD2,-,TRBV6-5,TRBJ2-6,CASGRDLANVLTF,TGTGCCAGCGGGAGGGATCTGGCCAACGTCCTGACTTTC
-,-,TRBV6-1,TRBJ2-4,CASSEGTTVKNIQYF,TGTGCCAGCAGTGAAGGGACAACGGTCAAAAACATTCAGTACTTC
-,-,TRBV19,TRBJ1-2,CASSMQRVDRNYGYTF,TGTGCCAGTAGCATGCAGAGGGTGGACAGAAACTATGGCTACACCTTC
-,-,TRBV18,TRBJ1-1,CASSPRGLNTEAFF,TGTGCCAGCTCACCACGAGGCCTGAACACTGAAGCTTTCTTT
-,-,TRBV12-3/TRBV12-4,TRBJ1-2,CASSLAGGDGYTF,TGTGCCAGCAGTTTAGCGGGGGGGGATGGCTACACCTTC
TRBD1,once,TRBV4-1,TRBJ1-6,CASSRLTGTISPLHF,TGCGCCAGCAGCCGATTGACAGGGACAATTTCACCCCTCCACTTT
TRBD1,-,TRBV9,TRBJ1-1,CARRRTGDCDTEAFF,TGTGCCAGACGTCGGACAGGGGATTGCGACACTGAAGCTTTCTTT
TRBD2,-,TRBV5-6,TRBJ2-5,CASSLDAGGPEAQYF,TGTGCCAGCAGCTTGGACGCGGGGGGCCCCGAGGCCCAGTACTTC
-,few,TRBV6-2/TRBV6-3,TRBJ2-1,CASSTRKGLPYNEQFF,TGTGCCAGCAGTACTAGGAAAGGGCTACCCTACAATGAGCAGTTCTTC
TRBD1,-,TRBV5-6,TRBJ1-2,CASSSTGGYNYGYTF,TGTGCCAGCAGCTCGACAGGGGGCTATAACTATGGCTACACCTTC
-,-,TRBV11-3,TRBJ2-5,CASSLDRDRETQYF,TGTGCCAGCAGCTTAGATCGGGATCGAGAGACCCAGTACTTC
TRBD2,-,TRBV5-6,TRBJ2-7,CASSRTSGHLSYEQYF,TGTGCCAGCAGCCGGACTAGCGGGCACCTATCCTACGAGCAGTACTTC
-,-,TRBV9,TRBJ2-5,CASSVTAQETQYF,TGTGCCAGCAGCGTCACAGCACAAGAGACCCAGTACTTC
TRBD1,-,TRBV12-5,TRBJ1-5,CASGLAGGQPQHF,TGTGCTAGTGGTTTAGCAGGGGGTCAGCCCCAGCATTTT
-,-,TRBV30,TRBJ1-1,CAWSVGMNPEAFF,TGTGCCTGGAGTGTCGGGATGAACCCTGAAGCTTTCTTT
TRBD1,-,TRBV19,TRBJ1-3,CASMDRGNTIYF,TGTGCCAGTATGGACAGGGGAAACACCATATATTTT
-,-,TRBV5-1,TRBJ1-1,CASSQTLNTEAFF,TGCGCCAGCAGCCAGACTTTGAACACTGAAGCTTTCTTT
-,-,TRBV14,TRBJ1-3,CASSQDLTGSGNTIYF,TGTGCCAGCAGCCAAGATCTCACAGGGTCCGGAAACACCATATATTTT
-,-,TRBV4-1,TRBJ1-5,CASSQKEGGTQPQHF,TGCGCCAGCAGCCAAAAGGAGGGGGGGACTCAGCCCCAGCATTTT
-,-,TRBV10-3,TRBJ2-5,CAISDPGEGETQYF,TGTGCCATCAGTGACCCAGGGGAAGGGGAGACCCAGTACTTC
-,-,TRBV10-3,TRBJ1-5,CAISEWGVVSNQPQHF,TGTGCCATCAGTGAATGGGGGGTAGTTAGCAATCAGCCCCAGCATTTT
-,once,TRBV24-1,TRBJ1-5,CATSETTGGRNQPQHF,TGTGCCACCAGTGAAACGACGGGGGGACGCAATCAGCCCCAGCATTTT
TRBD2,-,TRBV30,TRBJ2-5,CAWSSASGGKETQYF,TGTGCCTGGAGTTCCGCTAGCGGGGGAAAAGAGACCCAGTACTTC
-,-,TRBV27,TRBJ1-6,CASSFRGGNSPLHF,TGTGCCAGCAGTTTTAGGGGTGGTAATTCACCCCTCCACTTT
TRBD1,-,TRBV18,TRBJ2-7,CASSPNRDRTEQYF,TGTGCCAGCTCACCTAACCGGGACAGGACCGAGCAGTACTTC
TRBD1,-,TRBV7-8,TRBJ1-5,CASSLVGDRDLRPQHF,TGTGCCAGCAGCTTAGTGGGGGACAGGGATTTGCGGCCCCAGCATTTT